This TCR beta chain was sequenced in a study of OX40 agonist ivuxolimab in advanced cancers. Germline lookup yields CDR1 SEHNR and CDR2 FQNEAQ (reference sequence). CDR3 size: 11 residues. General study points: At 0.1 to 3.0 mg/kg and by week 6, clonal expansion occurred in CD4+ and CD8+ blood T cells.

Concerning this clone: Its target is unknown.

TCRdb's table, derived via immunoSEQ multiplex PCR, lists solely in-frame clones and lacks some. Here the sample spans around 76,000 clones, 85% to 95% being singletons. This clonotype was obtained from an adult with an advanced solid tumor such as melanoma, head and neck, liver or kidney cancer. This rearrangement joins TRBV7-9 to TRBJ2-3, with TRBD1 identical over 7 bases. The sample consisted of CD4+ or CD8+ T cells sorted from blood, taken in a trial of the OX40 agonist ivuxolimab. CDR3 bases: TGTAAAGTAAAGGGGGCGGATACGCAGTATTTT. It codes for CKVKGADTQYF.